This TCR beta chain was retrieved from a study of OX40 agonist ivuxolimab in advanced cancers. There are 15 residues in the CDR3. Trimming removed 0 bases from V and 7 bases from J; junction bases left unmatched: 9. Germline loops: CDR1 SGHRS, CDR2 YFSETQ. Libraries were prepared by immunoSEQ multiplex PCR; TCRdb keeps only in-frame clonotypes and omits some of them. This table has about 55,000 clones, around 86% appearing once. This clone appeared once. The chain couples TRBV5-1 to TRBJ2-7, with 8 bases that match TRBD1. The sequence was obtained from an adult with an advanced solid tumor such as melanoma, head and neck, liver or kidney cancer. Material: CD4+ or CD8+ T cells sorted from blood, obtained in a trial of the OX40 agonist ivuxolimab. DNA for the CDR3: TGCGCCAGCAGCTTGGCAGGGGGCATCATTATTGAGCAGTACTTC. It is translated as CASSLAGGIIIEQYF.